A selection of T cell receptor beta chains follows, all from one sample in a study of molecular identifiers for immune sequencing clone quantification. TCRdb used MiXCR to reprocess the PCR reads, holding one entry per CDR3 protein. The sample includes approximately 500,000 distinct CDR3 sequences, around 25% of them seen just once. The sample consisted of naive CD8+ T cells from blood, with Jurkat cell RNA spiked in. These receptors were collected from a human donor in good health. Some libraries in this study had Jurkat cell RNA spiked in. The CDR3 runs from the conserved cysteine through the conserved F or W. The D gene is left open where the match is weak. Some rows mark clone size as missing; the rest say once, few, many or name a class of expanded clone.

TRBJ2-2,NA,TRBV5-1,NA,TGCGCCAGCAGCTGGGCTGGGAACGGGGAGCTGTTTTTT,CASSWAGNGELFF
TRBJ1-1,NA,TRBV4-1,many,TGCGCCAGCAGCCAAGATGGGTATGAAGCTTTCTTT,CASSQDGYEAFF
TRBJ1-3,NA,TRBV5-5,many,TGTGCCAGCCGACAGTGGAGCTCTGGAAACACCATATATTTT,CASRQWSSGNTIYF
TRBJ1-5,NA,TRBV4-1,NA,TGCGCCAGCAGCCAAGAACTCCCTCAGCCCCAGCATTTT,CASSQELPQPQHF
TRBJ2-7,TRBD1,TRBV6-2/TRBV6-3,few,TGTGCCAGCACCGACTACCTTGGGACAGGGGGCTACGAGCAGTACTTC,CASTDYLGTGGYEQYF
TRBJ2-3,NA,TRBV2,NA,TGTGCCAGGAGTGCCGTACAGGGTGGAGATACGCAGTATTTT,CARSAVQGGDTQYF
TRBJ2-7,TRBD1,TRBV3-1,many,TGTGCCAGCAGCGCGACCGGACAGGGGTACGAGCAGTACTTC,CASSATGQGYEQYF
TRBJ2-1,TRBD2,TRBV24-1,NA,TGTGCCACCAGTGATGGATGGACTAGCGGACCACTTAGTTACTACAATGAGCAGTTCTTC,CATSDGWTSGPLSYYNEQFF
TRBJ2-3,NA,TRBV6-5,NA,TGTGCCAGCAGAAACATCACAGATACGCAGTATTTT,CASRNITDTQYF
TRBJ2-7,NA,TRBV4-3,NA,TGCGCCAGCAGCCAAGATGCCCAGAGCTCCTACGAGCAGTACTTC,CASSQDAQSSYEQYF
TRBJ1-2,NA,TRBV2,NA,TGTGCCTGCAGTGATTGGGACACCGCTAACTATGGCTACACCTTC,CACSDWDTANYGYTF
TRBJ1-5,NA,TRBV4-1,NA,TGCGCCAGCAGTCGGGGGGTCGGAAATCAGCCCCAGCATTTT,CASSRGVGNQPQHF
TRBJ2-7,NA,TRBV7-9,NA,TGTGCCAGCCGCAACCCGGGAAACCCCTACGAGCAGTACTTC,CASRNPGNPYEQYF
TRBJ2-1,NA,TRBV12-3/TRBV12-4,few,TGTGCCAGCAGTTTCGGTGTCTCTGGGTCCTACAATGAGCAGTTCTTC,CASSFGVSGSYNEQFF
TRBJ2-4,NA,TRBV7-2,few,TGTGCCAGCACCCCCCCCGGGGAGCTAGCCAAAAACATTCAGTACTTC,CASTPPGELAKNIQYF
TRBJ2-7,TRBD1,TRBV4-3,NA,TGCGCCAGCAGCCAAGATCGGTTTGGGACAGCCTACGAGCAGTACTTC,CASSQDRFGTAYEQYF
TRBJ2-3,NA,TRBV12-3/TRBV12-4,NA,TGTGCCAGCAGTTTCGTCAGGGGGGCAGATACGCAGTATTTT,CASSFVRGADTQYF
TRBJ2-2,NA,TRBV4-3,NA,TGCGCCAGCAGCCAAGTTAGGGACACCACCGGGGAGCTGTTTTTT,CASSQVRDTTGELFF
TRBJ1-2,TRBD1,TRBV20-1,NA,TGCAGTGCTACCGGGACAGACTATGGCTACACCTTC,CSATGTDYGYTF
TRBJ2-1,NA,TRBV11-2,few,TGTGCCAGCAGCTTAGTCGCTCCTGCGGGGCTCTACAATGAGCAGTTCTTC,CASSLVAPAGLYNEQFF
TRBJ2-7,TRBD1,TRBV19,few,TGTGCCAGTAGTATAAAGGGACAGGGCTACGAGCAGTACTTC,CASSIKGQGYEQYF
TRBJ2-7,NA,TRBV6-1,few,TGTGCCAGCAGTGAAAAACCTGGGGGAGTTGACGAGCAGTACTTC,CASSEKPGGVDEQYF
TRBJ2-1,NA,TRBV5-1,NA,TGCGCCAGCAGCTTCTATCGACAGCCTGGCAATGAGCAGTTCTTC,CASSFYRQPGNEQFF
TRBJ1-1,NA,TRBV29-1,many,TGCAGCGTTGTTCCTGATATGAGCACTGAAGCTTTCTTT,CSVVPDMSTEAFF
TRBJ2-4,TRBD1,TRBV13,NA,TGTGCCAGCAGCTCGGACAGGGGAGGGGACATTCAGTACTTC,CASSSDRGGDIQYF
TRBJ2-7,NA,TRBV4-3,NA,TGCGCCAGCAGCCAAGAATCCGGTCCGTTTGAGCAGTACTTC,CASSQESGPFEQYF
TRBJ2-3,TRBD2,TRBV20-1,few,TGCAGTGCTAGAGCGTATCTAGCGGGGGCCTCCACTTCGGATACGCAGTATTTT,CSARAYLAGASTSDTQYF
TRBJ2-7,TRBD1,TRBV14,NA,TGTGCCAGCAGCCCCACCGGGACAGGGCCTTACTGCGAGCAGTACTTC,CASSPTGTGPYCEQYF
TRBJ1-2,NA,TRBV2,many,TGTGCCAGCAAAATGACAGACCCCTATGGCTACACCTTC,CASKMTDPYGYTF
TRBJ1-1,NA,TRBV9,many,TGTGCCAGCAGCGTATACGTGAACACTGAAGCTTTCTTT,CASSVYVNTEAFF
TRBJ2-7,NA,TRBV20-1,many,TGCAGTGCTAGTAGGGACACGTCCTACGAGCAGTACTTC,CSASRDTSYEQYF
TRBJ2-3,NA,TRBV6-2/TRBV6-3,NA,TGTGCCAGCAGTGAACAGGGTTACACAGATACGCAGTATTTT,CASSEQGYTDTQYF
TRBJ1-2,NA,TRBV7-2,many,TGTGCCAGCAGCTTAGCGATGGACAGCCCACTCTATGGCTACACCTTC,CASSLAMDSPLYGYTF
TRBJ2-7,NA,TRBV6-1,NA,TGTGCCAGCAGTGAAGCGCCCAGGGGCTCCGAGCAGTACTTC,CASSEAPRGSEQYF
TRBJ1-4,NA,TRBV15,few,TGTGCCACCAGCAGACGACAAGCAACTAATGAAAAACTGTTTTTT,CATSRRQATNEKLFF
TRBJ2-1,TRBD1,TRBV19,few,TGTGCCAGTAACGGACAGGGCACCTACAATGAGCAGTTCTTC,CASNGQGTYNEQFF
TRBJ1-2,TRBD1,TRBV29-1,NA,TGCAGCATTAGGGACAGCGTCAACTATGGCTACACCTTC,CSIRDSVNYGYTF
TRBJ2-7,TRBD1,TRBV27,many,TGTGCCAGCAGTGCGACAGGGGGCCCCTACGAGCAGTACTTC,CASSATGGPYEQYF
TRBJ2-7,TRBD2,TRBV20-1,few,TGCAGTGCTAGAGATTACGCGACTAGCGGGATTTTACGAGCGGGACAGTACTTC,CSARDYATSGILRAGQYF
TRBJ2-7,NA,TRBV9,few,TGTGCCAGCAGCGACGCCAATCACTACGAGCAGTACTTC,CASSDANHYEQYF
TRBJ1-1,NA,TRBV4-1,NA,TGCGCCAGCAGCCAATTCTCTGGAGTCACTGAAGCTTTCTTT,CASSQFSGVTEAFF
TRBJ2-1,TRBD2,TRBV27,once,TGTGCCAGCAGTCGACCTGGGACTAGATCCTTCAATGAGCAGTTCTTC,CASSRPGTRSFNEQFF
TRBJ1-4,TRBD1,TRBV2,few,TGTGCCAGCAGTCCCGGGACAGGGAAAACTAATGAAAAACTGTTTTTT,CASSPGTGKTNEKLFF
TRBJ2-3,NA,TRBV27,many,TGTGCCAGCAGTTACCTCGCTGGTACGCAGTATTTT,CASSYLAGTQYF
TRBJ1-2,NA,TRBV4-3,few,TGCGCCAGCAGCCAACGCCACCTGGGGGCAGGGCTATTCTATGGCTACACCTTC,CASSQRHLGAGLFYGYTF
TRBJ2-1,NA,TRBV7-9,many,TGTGCCAGCAACGGAGAGGGGGGGTACGGTGAGCAGTTCTTC,CASNGEGGYGEQFF
TRBJ2-5,NA,TRBV7-9,NA,TGTGCCAGCAGCTTAGCCTATCTAGAGACCCAGTACTTC,CASSLAYLETQYF
TRBJ2-1,NA,TRBV24-1,few,TGTGCCACCAGTGGAAGCAGGGGCAATGAGCAGTTCTTC,CATSGSRGNEQFF
TRBJ2-3,TRBD1,TRBV14,few,TGTGCCAGCAGCCAACTTGAGACAGGGGGCCCCACAGATACGCAGTATTTT,CASSQLETGGPTDTQYF
TRBJ2-1,TRBD1,TRBV27,few,TGTGCCAGCAGTGGCTACAGGGGCCACTCCTACAATGAGCAGTTCTTC,CASSGYRGHSYNEQFF
TRBJ2-2,TRBD2,TRBV2,NA,TGTGCCAGCGGACTAGCGGGAGTCGGGGAGCTGTTTTTT,CASGLAGVGELFF
TRBJ1-3,TRBD1,TRBV12-3/TRBV12-4,few,TGTGCCAGCAGTCTCCCCCGGGGGACAGGGTCCCAGAGCTCTGGAAACACCATATATTTT,CASSLPRGTGSQSSGNTIYF
TRBJ2-3,NA,TRBV24-1,few,TGTGCCACCAGTGATAAGGTAGCTCTACCCACAGATACGCAGTATTTT,CATSDKVALPTDTQYF
TRBJ1-5,NA,TRBV29-1,many,TGCAGCGTTGAAGTTGGCGGGAATCAGCCCCAGCATTTT,CSVEVGGNQPQHF
TRBJ2-7,NA,TRBV7-6,many,TGTGCCAGCAGCCCGGGGCAGACAAGCTCCTACGAGCAGTACTTC,CASSPGQTSSYEQYF
TRBJ2-3,NA,TRBV7-6,NA,TGTGCCAGCAGCTTAGGGGCTAGCGCAGATACGCAGTATTTT,CASSLGASADTQYF
TRBJ2-1,NA,TRBV12-3/TRBV12-4,few,TGTGCCAGCAGTACAGTCTCTGAGCAGTTCTTC,CASSTVSEQFF
TRBJ2-2,TRBD2,TRBV20-1,many,TGCAGTGCTAGAGGCGGGAGGTCCGGGGAGCTGTTTTTT,CSARGGRSGELFF
TRBJ1-2,NA,TRBV11-2,NA,TGTGCCAGCAGCTTAGTTTCTCCAGGGAACTATGGCTACACCTTC,CASSLVSPGNYGYTF